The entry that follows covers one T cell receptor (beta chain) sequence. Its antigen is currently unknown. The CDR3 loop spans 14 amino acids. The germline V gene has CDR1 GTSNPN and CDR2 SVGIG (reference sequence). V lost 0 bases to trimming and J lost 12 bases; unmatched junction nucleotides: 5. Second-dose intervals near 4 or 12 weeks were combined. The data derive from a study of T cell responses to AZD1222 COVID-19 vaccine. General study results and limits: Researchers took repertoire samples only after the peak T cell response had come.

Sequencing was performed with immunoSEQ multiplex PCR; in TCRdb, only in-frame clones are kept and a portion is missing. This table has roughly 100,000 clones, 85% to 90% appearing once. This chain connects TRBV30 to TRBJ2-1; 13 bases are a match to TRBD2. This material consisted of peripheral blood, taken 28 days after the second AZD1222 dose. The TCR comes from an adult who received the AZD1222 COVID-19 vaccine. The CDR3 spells CAWSVGLAGVRQFF. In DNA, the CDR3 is TGTGCCTGGAGTGTAGGACTAGCGGGAGTAAGGCAGTTCTTC.